This T cell receptor beta chain was recovered during a study of T cells in Graves' hyperthyroidism and ophthalmopathy. Study summary: Any treatment followed the collection of peripheral blood at initial diagnosis. General study findings and limits: A model of 13 V-J pairs discriminated ophthalmopathy from stable hyperthyroidism.

Disease lasting under 3 months, a NOSPECS grade of at least 4, and a Clinical Activity Score of at least 3 were features of the ophthalmopathy patients. Patients were excluded because of uncontrolled infection, other autoimmune disease, pregnancy or lactation. Trimming removed 6 bases at V and 5 bases at J, with 16 bases between. Germline V CDR1 and CDR2: MNHEY, SMNVEV (reference sequence). The CDR3 covers 14 residues. A remark on this clonotype: What it recognizes is unknown.

TCR beta CDR3 region amplification was performed from RNA transcripts. HTBI primers were the set used in a first-round RT-PCR of the TCR CDR3. Using its own MiXCR run on the multiplex PCR reads, TCRdb lists one record per CDR3 protein. The table shows around 360,000 distinct CDR3 sequences, with nearly 15% occurring only once. The rearrangement links TRBV27 to TRBJ2-5; either TRBD1 or TRBD2 may fit D (7 bases each). The TCR sequence derives from a woman in her sixties with Graves' ophthalmopathy. The specimen was blood. As DNA, the CDR3 is TGTGCCAGCAGACAGTCAGGGGGGGGGGAGACCCAGTACTTC. It specifies CASRQSGGGETQYF.